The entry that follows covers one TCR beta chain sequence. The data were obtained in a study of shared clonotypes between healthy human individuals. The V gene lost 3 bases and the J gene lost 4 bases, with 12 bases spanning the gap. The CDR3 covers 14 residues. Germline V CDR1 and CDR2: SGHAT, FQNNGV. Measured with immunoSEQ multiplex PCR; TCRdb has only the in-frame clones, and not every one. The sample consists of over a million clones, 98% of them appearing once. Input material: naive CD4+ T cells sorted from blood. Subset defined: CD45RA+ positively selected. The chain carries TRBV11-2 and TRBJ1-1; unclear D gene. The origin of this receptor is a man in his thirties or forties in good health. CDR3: CASSFAAQVTEAFF. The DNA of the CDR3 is TGTGCCAGCAGCTTTGCAGCCCAAGTCACTGAAGCTTTCTTT. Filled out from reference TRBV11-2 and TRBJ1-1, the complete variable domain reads EAGVAQSPRYKIIEKRQSVAFWCNPISGHATLYWYQQILGQGPKLLIQFQNNGVVDDSQLPKDRFSAERLKGVDSTLKIQPAKLEDSAVYLCASSFAAQVTEAFFGQGTRLTVV.